One T cell receptor beta chain is described in this entry. Its antigen is undetermined. At one of its ends the junction is not consistent with the germline gene, which may arise from a read error. The study extracted blood RNA from unsorted whole blood and also extracted germline DNA. Germline lookup yields CDR1 MNHNS and CDR2 SASEGT. This CDR3 is 15 amino acids long. This sample stems from a study of tumor-infiltrating lymphocytes in primary liver carcinoma. Overall study results and limits: Because of bulk unsorted sampling, CD4+ and CD8+ repertoires were not subjected to comparison. The overlap of tumor-adjacent and tumor-blood pairs was smaller than that of tumor region pairs.

The researchers produced TCR beta cDNA from 450 to 600 ng total RNA with a constant-region primer. Libraries for TCR beta were built through three nested multiplex PCR rounds, which together made up a slightly modified ARM-PCR procedure. TRBV1-TRBV30 forward and Cbeta reverse primers drove the first two approximately 10-cycle rounds. TCRdb independently ran MiXCR on the multiplex PCR reads; one entry per CDR3 protein. The data contain around 330,000 distinct CDR3 sequences, approximately 60% of them singletons. Sequenced material: peripheral blood. The rearrangement links TRBV6-1 to TRBJ2-7; D uncertain. The TCR was taken from a man in his forties or fifties with primary liver carcinoma and hepatitis B virus infection. CDR3 loop: CAGSEFASSSYEQYF. CDR3 in DNA: TGTGCCGGCAGTGAATTCGCATCGAGCTCCTACGAGCAGTACTTC.